This T cell receptor (beta chain) was obtained from a study of T cell changes during pregnancy in multiple sclerosis. CDR3 size: 14 residues. Per germline, CDR1 MNHGY and CDR2 SAAAGT. Trimming removed 7 bases from V and 6 bases from J, with 16 bases in between. Some clones are missing from TCRdb's copy, which holds only in-frame ones; the method was immunoSEQ multiplex PCR. The sample gives 30,000 or so clones, approximately 91% of which show up once; approximately 7% is in the top ten. The chain recombines TRBV6-8 with TRBJ2-1, with D possibly being TRBD1 (6 bases). Sequences were derived from CD8+ T cells from peripheral blood mononuclear cells, sampled after pregnancy. This clonotype was obtained from a female donor with multiple sclerosis, enrolled in a pregnancy study. This chain's CDR3 is CASIRGSGGNEQFF. Written as DNA, the CDR3 is TGTGCCAGCATTAGGGGGAGTGGTGGCAATGAGCAGTTCTTC.